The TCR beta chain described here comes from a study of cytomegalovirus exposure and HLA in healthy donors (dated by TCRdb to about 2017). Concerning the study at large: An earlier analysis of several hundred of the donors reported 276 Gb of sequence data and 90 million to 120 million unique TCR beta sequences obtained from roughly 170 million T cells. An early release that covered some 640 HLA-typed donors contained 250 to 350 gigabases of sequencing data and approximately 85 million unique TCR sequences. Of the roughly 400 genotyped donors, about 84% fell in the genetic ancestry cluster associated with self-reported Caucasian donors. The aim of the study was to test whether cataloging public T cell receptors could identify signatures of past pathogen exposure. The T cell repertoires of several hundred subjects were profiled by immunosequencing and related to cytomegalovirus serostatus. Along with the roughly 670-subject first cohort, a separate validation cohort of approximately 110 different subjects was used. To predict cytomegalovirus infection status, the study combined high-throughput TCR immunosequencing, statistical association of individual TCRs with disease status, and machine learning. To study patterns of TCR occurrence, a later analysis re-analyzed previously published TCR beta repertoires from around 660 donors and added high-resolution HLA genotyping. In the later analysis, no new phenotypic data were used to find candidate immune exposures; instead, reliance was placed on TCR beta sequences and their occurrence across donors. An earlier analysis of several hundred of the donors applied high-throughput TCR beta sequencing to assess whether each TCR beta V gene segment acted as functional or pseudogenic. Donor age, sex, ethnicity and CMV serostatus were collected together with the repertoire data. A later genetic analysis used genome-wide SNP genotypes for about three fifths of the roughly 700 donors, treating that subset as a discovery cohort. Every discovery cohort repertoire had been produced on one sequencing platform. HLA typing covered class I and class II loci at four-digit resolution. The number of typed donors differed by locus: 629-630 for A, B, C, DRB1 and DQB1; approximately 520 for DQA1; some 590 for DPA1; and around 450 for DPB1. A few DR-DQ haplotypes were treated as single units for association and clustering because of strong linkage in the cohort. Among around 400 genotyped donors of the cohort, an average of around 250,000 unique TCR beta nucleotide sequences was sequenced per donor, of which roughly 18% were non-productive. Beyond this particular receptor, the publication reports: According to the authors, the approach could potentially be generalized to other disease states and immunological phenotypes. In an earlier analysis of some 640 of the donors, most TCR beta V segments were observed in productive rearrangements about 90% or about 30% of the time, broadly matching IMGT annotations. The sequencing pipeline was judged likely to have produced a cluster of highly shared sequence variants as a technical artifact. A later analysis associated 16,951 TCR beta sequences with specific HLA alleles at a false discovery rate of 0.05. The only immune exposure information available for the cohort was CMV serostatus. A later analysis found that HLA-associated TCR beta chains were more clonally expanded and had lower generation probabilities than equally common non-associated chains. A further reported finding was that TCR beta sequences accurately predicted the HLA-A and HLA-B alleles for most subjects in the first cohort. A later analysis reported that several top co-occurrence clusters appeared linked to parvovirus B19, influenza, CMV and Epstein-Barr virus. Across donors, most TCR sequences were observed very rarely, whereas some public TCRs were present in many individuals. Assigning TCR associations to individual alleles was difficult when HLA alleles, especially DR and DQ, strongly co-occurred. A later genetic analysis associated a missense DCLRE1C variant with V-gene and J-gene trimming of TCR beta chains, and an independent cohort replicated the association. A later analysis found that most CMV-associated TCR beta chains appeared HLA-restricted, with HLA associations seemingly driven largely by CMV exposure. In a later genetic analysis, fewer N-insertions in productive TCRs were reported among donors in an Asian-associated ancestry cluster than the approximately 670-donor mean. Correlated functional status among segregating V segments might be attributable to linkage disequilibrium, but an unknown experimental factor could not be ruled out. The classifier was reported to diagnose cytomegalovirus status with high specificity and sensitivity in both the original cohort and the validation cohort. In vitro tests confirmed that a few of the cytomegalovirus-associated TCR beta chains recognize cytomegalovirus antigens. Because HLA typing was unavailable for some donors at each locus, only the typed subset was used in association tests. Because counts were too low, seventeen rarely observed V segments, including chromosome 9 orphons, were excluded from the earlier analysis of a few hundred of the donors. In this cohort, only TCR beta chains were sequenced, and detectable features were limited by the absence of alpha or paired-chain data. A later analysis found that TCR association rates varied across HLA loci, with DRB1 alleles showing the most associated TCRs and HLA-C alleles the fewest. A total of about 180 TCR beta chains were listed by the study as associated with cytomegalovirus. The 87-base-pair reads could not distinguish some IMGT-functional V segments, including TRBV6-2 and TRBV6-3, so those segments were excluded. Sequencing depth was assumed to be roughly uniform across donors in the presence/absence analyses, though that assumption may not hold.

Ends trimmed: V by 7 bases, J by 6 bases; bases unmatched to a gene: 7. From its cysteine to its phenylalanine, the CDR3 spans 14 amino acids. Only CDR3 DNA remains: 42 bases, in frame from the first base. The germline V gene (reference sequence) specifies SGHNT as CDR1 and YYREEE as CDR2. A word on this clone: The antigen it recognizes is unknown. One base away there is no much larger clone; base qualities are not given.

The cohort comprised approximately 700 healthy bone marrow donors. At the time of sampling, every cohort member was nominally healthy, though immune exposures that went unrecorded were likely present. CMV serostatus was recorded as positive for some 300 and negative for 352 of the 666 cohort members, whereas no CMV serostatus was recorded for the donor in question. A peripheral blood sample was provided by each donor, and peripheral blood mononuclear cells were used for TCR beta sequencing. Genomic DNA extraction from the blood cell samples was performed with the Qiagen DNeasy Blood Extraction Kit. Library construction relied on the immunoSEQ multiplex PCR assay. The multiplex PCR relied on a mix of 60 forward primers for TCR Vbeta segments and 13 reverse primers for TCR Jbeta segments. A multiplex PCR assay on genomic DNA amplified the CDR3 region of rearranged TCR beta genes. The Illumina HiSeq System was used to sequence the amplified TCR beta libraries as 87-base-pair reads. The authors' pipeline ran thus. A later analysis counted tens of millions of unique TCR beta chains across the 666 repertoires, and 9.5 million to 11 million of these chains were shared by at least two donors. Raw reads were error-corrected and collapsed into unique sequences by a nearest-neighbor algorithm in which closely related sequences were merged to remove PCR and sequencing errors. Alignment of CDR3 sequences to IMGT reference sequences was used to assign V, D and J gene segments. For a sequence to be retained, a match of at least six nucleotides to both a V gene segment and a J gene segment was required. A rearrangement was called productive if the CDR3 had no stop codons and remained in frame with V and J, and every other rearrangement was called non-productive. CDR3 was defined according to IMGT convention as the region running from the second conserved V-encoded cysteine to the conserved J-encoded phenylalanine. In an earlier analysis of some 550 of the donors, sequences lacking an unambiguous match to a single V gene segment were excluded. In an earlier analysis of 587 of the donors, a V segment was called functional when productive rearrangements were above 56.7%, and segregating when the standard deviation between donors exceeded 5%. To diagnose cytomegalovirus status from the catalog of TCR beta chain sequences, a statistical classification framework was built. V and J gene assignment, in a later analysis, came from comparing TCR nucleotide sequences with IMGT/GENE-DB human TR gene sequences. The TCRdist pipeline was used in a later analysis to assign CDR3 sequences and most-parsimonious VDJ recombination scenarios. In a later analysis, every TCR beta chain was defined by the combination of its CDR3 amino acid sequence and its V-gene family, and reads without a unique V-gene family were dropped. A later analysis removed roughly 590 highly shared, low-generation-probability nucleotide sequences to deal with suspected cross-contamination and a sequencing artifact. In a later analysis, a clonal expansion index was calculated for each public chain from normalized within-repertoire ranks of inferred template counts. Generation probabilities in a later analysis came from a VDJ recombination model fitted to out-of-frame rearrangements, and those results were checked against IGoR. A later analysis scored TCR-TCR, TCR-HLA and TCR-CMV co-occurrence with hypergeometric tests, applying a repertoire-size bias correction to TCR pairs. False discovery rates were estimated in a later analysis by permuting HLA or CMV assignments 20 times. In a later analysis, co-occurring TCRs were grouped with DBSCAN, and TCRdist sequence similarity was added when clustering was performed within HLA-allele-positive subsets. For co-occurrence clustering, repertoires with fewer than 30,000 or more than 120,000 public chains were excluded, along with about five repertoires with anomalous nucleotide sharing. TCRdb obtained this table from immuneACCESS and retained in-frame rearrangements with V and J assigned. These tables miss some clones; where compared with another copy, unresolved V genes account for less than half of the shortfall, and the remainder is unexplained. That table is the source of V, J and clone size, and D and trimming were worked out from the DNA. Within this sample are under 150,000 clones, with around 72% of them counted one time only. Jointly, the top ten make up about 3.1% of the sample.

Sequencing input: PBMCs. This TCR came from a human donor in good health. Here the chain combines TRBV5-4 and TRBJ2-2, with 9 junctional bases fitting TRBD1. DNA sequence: TGTGCCAGCCGGGACAGGGCAGTCCCCGGGGAGCTGTTTTTT. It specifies CASRDRAVPGELFF. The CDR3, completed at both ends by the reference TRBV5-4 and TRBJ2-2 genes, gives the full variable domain ETGVTQSPTHLIKTRGQQVTLRCSSQSGHNTVSWYQQALGQGPQFIFQYYREEENGRGNFPPRFSGLQFPNYSSELNVNALELDDSALYLCASRDRAVPGELFFGEGSRLTVL.